The 8 T cell receptor beta chains below were found in one sample sequenced in a study of blood T cell repertoires in COVID-19. Sequencing used immunoSEQ multiplex PCR; TCRdb keeps in-frame clones, though not all of them. The sample contains fewer than 350,000 clones, roughly 87% of which appear only once. Material for sequencing was peripheral blood. Receptor source: a man aged 25-45 years with COVID-19, enrolled during active disease.

This clone was counted a few times. The rearrangement uses TRBV10-3 and TRBJ1-2; D is unresolved. Trimming pared 5 bases from V and 0 bases from J, leaving 7 bases between. This CDR3 has 13 amino acids. The germline V gene has CDR1 ENHRY and CDR2 SYGVKD. CDR3 DNA: TGTGCCATCAGTAATACAGCTAACTATGGCTACACCTTC. Its translation is CAISNTANYGYTF.

The V and J genes are TRBV7-2 and TRBJ2-1; 12 positions match TRBD2. With 5 bases clipped from V and 2 bases from J, the junction kept 10 bases outside the gene matches. This CDR3 is built from 18 residues. Germline V lookup: CDR1 SGHTA, CDR2 FQGNSA. The CDR3 coding sequence is TGTGCCAGCAGCGGACCGACTAGCGGGGGCCAACCCTACAATGAGCAGTTCTTC. Translated, it gives CASSGPTSGGQPYNEQFF.

The J gene is TRBJ1-5, the V gene TRBV6-1, with TRBD1 matching over 9 bases. The CDR3 runs to 17 residues. V was pared by 3 bases and J by 2 bases, with 8 bases of the junction left unmatched. The germline V gene encodes CDR1 MNHNS and CDR2 SASEGT. DNA for the CDR3: TGTGCCAGCAGTGAGGGACAGGGCAACATCCGCAATCAGCCCCAGCATTTT. This sequence encodes CASSEGQGNIRNQPQHF.

The chain employs TRBV18 and TRBJ1-1, with D unclear. Germline CDR1 and CDR2: KGHSH and LQKENI. The V end lost 5 bases, the J end lost 2 bases, and 15 bases lay between the germline ends. The CDR3 covers 15 residues. This chain's CDR3 is CASSAGPSQNTEAFF. The CDR3 bases are TGTGCCAGCTCAGCGGGTCCAAGCCAAAACACTGAAGCTTTCTTT. Drawing the rest from reference TRBV18 and TRBJ1-1, the complete variable domain is NAGVMQNPRHLVRRRGQEARLRCSPMKGHSHVYWYRQLPEEGLKFMVYLQKENIIDESGMPKERFSAEFPKEGPSILRIQQVVRGDSAAYFCASSAGPSQNTEAFFGQGTRLTVV.

The chain has TRBV11-2 and TRBJ2-3; 12 nucleotides line up with TRBD2. The trim removed 2 bases at V and 3 bases at J, leaving 9 bases unmatched. Germline loops: CDR1 SGHAT, CDR2 FQNNGV. This CDR3 is 18 amino acids long. The DNA for the CDR3 is TGTGCCAGCAGCTTATTGAGCCGGACTAGCGGGATGACAGATACGCAGTATTTT. As protein: CASSLLSRTSGMTDTQYF.

This clone was seen once. The V call is TRBV4-3, the J call TRBJ2-2; 16 positions agree with TRBD2. The germline V gene has CDR1 LGHNA and CDR2 YSLEER. The V and J ends lost 0 bases and 3 bases, in that order; junction bases with no gene match: 10. The CDR3 is 21 residues long. The CDR3 protein is CASSQETLPGLAGGDTGELFF. CDR3 nucleotides: TGCGCCAGCAGCCAAGAGACCCTTCCGGGACTAGCGGGAGGGGACACCGGGGAGCTGTTTTTT.

To note about this clone: Germline and junction disagree at one end, which may indicate a read error. The V gene is TRBV6-5, the J gene TRBJ1-1; 7 nucleotides match TRBD1. Germline CDR1 is MNHEY and CDR2 is SVGAGI. The length of the CDR3 is 15 residues. CDR3 bases: TGTGCCAGCAGTGACTCCAGGGGGGCGGTCACTGAAGCTTTCTTT. Protein product: CASSDSRGAVTEAFF.

The chain is built from TRBV10-3 and TRBJ2-7; 7 bases agree with TRBD1. J was trimmed by 3 bases and V by 3 bases; bases with no gene match: 8. Germline CDR1 is ENHRY and CDR2 is SYGVKD. The CDR3 runs to 15 residues. The CDR3 nucleotides are TGTGCCATCAGTGACAGGGGGTACCGAGGCTACGAGCAGTACTTC. Amino acid sequence: CAISDRGYRGYEQYF.